This entry lists 14 T cell receptor beta chains sequenced from one sample in a study of OX40 agonist ivuxolimab in advanced cancers. The data were produced by immunoSEQ multiplex PCR, yet TCRdb's version contains in-frame clones alone and is incomplete. The sample carries about 19,000 clones, roughly 85% recorded once. This specimen was CD4+ or CD8+ T cells sorted from blood, taken in a trial of the OX40 agonist ivuxolimab. These receptors all stem from an adult with an advanced solid tumor such as melanoma, head and neck, liver or kidney cancer.

This clone has only a few counts. This rearrangement joins TRBV7-2 to TRBJ2-7; 7 nucleotides align to TRBD1. Per germline, CDR1 SGHTA and CDR2 FQGNSA. V was pared by 5 bases and J by 5 bases, with 9 bases of the junction left unmatched. The CDR3 has 14 residues. CDR3 nucleotides: TGTGCCAGCAGCCCAGGGACAGTTATCGACGAGCAGTACTTC. Translation: CASSPGTVIDEQYF.

This clone occurred once. This chain joins TRBV19 and TRBJ2-7, with D unclear. Germline V gene sequence: CDR1 LNHDA, CDR2 SQIVND (reference sequence). The CDR3 runs 15 residues. The V and J ends lost 6 bases and 3 bases respectively, with 18 bases between them. The CDR3 loop reads CASRGIESSGYEQYF. In DNA, the CDR3 is TGTGCCAGTAGGGGTATTGAATCTTCAGGCTACGAGCAGTACTTC.

This clone was seen once. The chain joins TRBV6-1 to TRBJ2-2; TRBD2 aligns across 9 bases. The CDR3 is 15 residues long. Germline lookup yields CDR1 MNHNS and CDR2 SASEGT. J was trimmed by 1 base and V by 5 bases; bases with no gene match: 2. The CDR3 spells CASSLAGRNTGELFF. CDR3 in DNA: TGTGCCAGCAGTCTAGCGGGAAGGAACACCGGGGAGCTGTTTTTT.

The chain uses TRBV27 and TRBJ2-5, with D perhaps TRBD1 or TRBD2 (5 bases each). The V end was cut by 2 bases, the J end by 3 bases, with 16 bases between. Germline CDR1 reads MNHEY; CDR2 reads SMNVEV (reference sequence). The CDR3 loop spans 16 amino acids. The CDR3 loop is CASSLRIGEKEETQYF. The CDR3 coding sequence is TGTGCCAGCAGTTTAAGAATAGGGGAGAAGGAAGAGACCCAGTACTTC.

The chain combines TRBV30 with TRBJ2-5; weak D call: TRBD1 (6 bases). Trimming removed 0 bases from V and 4 bases from J, with 12 bases in between. The CDR3 is 14 amino acids. CDR1 is GTSNPN, CDR2 SVGIG, per germline (reference sequence). This chain's CDR3 is CAWSVRGRRETQYF. The CDR3 DNA reads as TGTGCCTGGAGTGTCAGGGGAAGGAGAGAGACCCAGTACTTC.

This rearrangement joins TRBV6-6 to TRBJ1-1; D is unresolved. Germline lookup yields CDR1 MNHNY and CDR2 SVGAGI (reference sequence). The CDR3 spans 12 residues. V was pared by 2 bases and J by 3 bases, with 4 bases between. This CDR3 reads CASSYVDTEAFF. The CDR3 nucleotides are TGTGCCAGCAGTTACGTGGACACTGAAGCTTTCTTT.

CDR3 nucleotide sequence: TGTGCCAGCAGCTTGGCCGCCAGGGGGCCGACAGATACGCAGTATTTT. It specifies CASSLAARGPTDTQYF. V and J are TRBV5-6 and TRBJ2-3; 8 bases fit TRBD1. Germline values: CDR1 SGHDT, CDR2 YYEEEE. This CDR3 is 16 amino acids long. The V and J ends lost 0 bases and 3 bases, in that order; junction bases with no gene match: 6.

The chain couples TRBV30 to TRBJ2-5; 8 bases fit TRBD2. The CDR3 spans 13 residues. J was trimmed by 2 bases and V by 5 bases; bases with no gene match: 4. Germline V CDR1 and CDR2: GTSNPN, SVGIG (reference sequence). The CDR3: CAWAGGGQETQYF. In DNA, the CDR3 is TGTGCCTGGGCCGGCGGGGGGCAAGAGACCCAGTACTTC.

The table lists this clone with a count of one. The chain couples TRBV6-1 to TRBJ1-5; no reliable D call. CDR3 size: 15 residues. V was pared by 2 bases and J by 6 bases, with 14 bases between. Germline CDR1 MNHNS, CDR2 SASEGT. The CDR3 region is CASSELGISSQPQHF. As DNA, the CDR3 is TGTGCCAGCAGTGAACTTGGTATCTCCTCTCAGCCCCAGCATTTT.

This clone is a singleton in its sample. The chain uses TRBV11-2 and TRBJ2-2; 7 positions agree with TRBD1. V trimming: 4 bases; J trimming: 6 bases; junction bases outside the gene matches: 11. The CDR3 sequence is 16 residues long. Germline V gives CDR1 SGHAT, CDR2 FQNNGV. CDR3 in amino acids: CASSSRGQTGAGELFF. As DNA, the CDR3 is TGTGCCAGCAGCTCAAGGGGACAAACAGGGGCCGGGGAGCTGTTTTTT.

The chain uses TRBV7-6 and TRBJ2-2; 8 nucleotides align to TRBD2. V lost 1 base to trimming and J lost 4 bases; unmatched junction nucleotides: 2. The germline CDR1 and CDR2 sequences are SGHVS and FNYEAQ. The CDR3 covers 15 residues. The CDR3 sequence: CASSLGGTSTGELFF. In nucleotides, the CDR3 is TGTGCCAGCAGCTTAGGAGGGACTAGCACCGGGGAGCTGTTTTTT.

The chain has TRBV7-8 and TRBJ1-5; D remains ambiguous. This CDR3 contains 13 residues. Germline CDR1 is SGHVS and CDR2 is FQNEAQ. Trimming took off 8 bases at V and 2 bases at J, with 10 bases between the two ends. The CDR3 sequence is CASHEGGNQPQHF. CDR3 sequence (DNA): TGTGCCAGCCATGAAGGTGGCAATCAGCCCCAGCATTTT. Complete variable domain (other parts from reference TRBV7-8 and TRBJ1-5): GAGVSQSPRYKVAKRGQDVALRCDPISGHVSLFWYQQALGQGPEFLTYFQNEAQLDKSGLPSDRFFAERPEGSVSTLKIQRTQQEDSAVYLCASHEGGNQPQHFGDGTRLSIL.

The rearrangement joins TRBV4-1 to TRBJ1-2; 7 nucleotides match TRBD1. V trimming: 3 bases; J trimming: 5 bases; junction bases outside the gene matches: 6. Germline V gives CDR1 MGHRA, CDR2 YSYEKL. The CDR3 contains 14 residues. CDR3 sequence: CASSHVEGQYGYTF. CDR3 sequence (DNA): TGCGCCAGCAGCCATGTTGAGGGACAGTATGGCTACACCTTC.

With respect to this clone: Compared with germline, one end of the junction differs, possibly owing to a read error. This rearrangement joins TRBV19 to TRBJ2-1, with 8 bases matching TRBD1. CDR3 size: 15 residues. CDR1 and CDR2 (germline): LNHDA, SQIVND (reference sequence). Here the CDR3 DNA reads TGTGCTAGTAGTATGGGGACAGGTCCTTACAATGAGCAGTTCTTC. It specifies CASSMGTGPYNEQFF. Complete variable domain (other parts from reference TRBV19 and TRBJ2-1): DGGITQSPKYLFRKEGQNVTLSCEQNLNHDAMYWYRQDPGQGLRLIYYSQIVNDFQKGDIAEGYSVSREKKESFPLTVTSAQKNPTAFYLCASSMGTGPYNEQFFGPGTRLTVL.